What follows are 8 T cell receptor beta chains derived from one specimen sequenced in a study of cytomegalovirus exposure and HLA in healthy donors (dated by TCRdb to about 2017). Receptors were amplified or captured by the immunoSEQ multiplex PCR assay. For the multiplex PCR, a mixture combining 60 forward primers for TCR Vbeta segments and 13 reverse primers for TCR Jbeta segments was used. TCRdb mirrors the immuneACCESS table, restricted to in-frame sequences. Some clones are absent from its copies; in checked studies, under half trace to an unresolved V gene, and the reason for the others is unknown. This sample gives some 77,000 clones in total; roughly three quarters of them show up just once. The ten largest clones represent around 21% of the sample. Sequenced input: PBMCs. These receptors were taken from a woman between 40 and 55 years old in good health and CMV-seropositive.

The rearrangement uses TRBV30 and TRBJ2-3, with a tentative D call TRBD1 (6 bases). This CDR3 region has 14 residues. CDR1 and CDR2 (germline): GTSNPN, SVGIG (reference sequence). V lost 3 bases to trimming and J lost 1 base, with 11 bases between them. The DNA of the CDR3 is TGTGCCTGGAGCGGGGACATTCGCACAGATACGCAGTATTTT. Translating gives CAWSGDIRTDTQYF.

CDR3 DNA: TGTGCCAGCAGTGCGACTAGCGGGAGCCACGGGGAGCTGTTTTTT. It codes for CASSATSGSHGELFF. V gene TRBV28 combines with J gene TRBJ2-2; 12 positions match TRBD2. This CDR3 contains 15 residues. CDR1 and CDR2 from the germline V gene are MDHEN and SYDVKM. The ends lost 5 bases at V and 7 bases at J; junction bases unmatched: 5.

As to this clone: Germline and junction disagree at one end, which may indicate a read error. The chain joins TRBV30 to TRBJ2-4; TRBD1 is a possible D gene (6 bases). The V gene's germline CDR1 is GTSNPN and CDR2 SVGIG (reference sequence). The CDR3 is 12 amino acids. CDR3 bases: TGTGCCTGGAGTCCGACAGGCCTTGGTCATAACTTC. As protein: CAWSPTGLGHNF.

The chain carries TRBV6-1 and TRBJ1-3; D not resolved. This CDR3 contains 15 residues. The germline V and J ends were trimmed by 4 bases and 0 bases, with 10 bases remaining between them. The germline CDR1 and CDR2 sequences are MNHNS and SASEGT. The CDR3 coding sequence is TGTGCCAGCAGTGTGGACGGGAGCTCTGGAAACACCATATATTTT. Translated: CASSVDGSSGNTIYF.

The sample holds a few counts of this clone. CDR3 sequence (DNA): TGCAGCGTTGTCAGAACGGGGGTTGAGGGCTACACCTTC. Its protein is CSVVRTGVEGYTF. The chain combines TRBV29-1 with TRBJ1-2; tentative D call: TRBD1 (5 bases). This CDR3 contains 13 residues. With 4 bases removed from V and 8 bases from J, the gap between germline ends came to 17 bases. Germline CDR1 SQVTM, CDR2 ANQGSEA.

This chain uses TRBV29-1 with TRBJ1-2; D is possibly TRBD1 (5 bases). Germline V gives CDR1 SQVTM, CDR2 ANQGSEA. The germline V and J ends were trimmed by 7 bases and 4 bases, with 13 bases remaining between them. CDR3 length: 12 amino acids. CDR3 region: CSASVGAYGYTF. CDR3 bases: TGCAGCGCCTCCGTTGGGGCCTATGGCTACACCTTC.

This clone was counted once. The chain has TRBV7-8 and TRBJ2-1; 14 nucleotides line up with TRBD2. This CDR3 has 15 residues. V was clipped by 5 bases and J by 15 bases; unmatched bases: 12. Per the germline V gene, CDR1 is SGHVS and CDR2 is FQNEAQ. The CDR3 reads CASSPGGLAGGEAFF. CDR3 in DNA: TGTGCCAGCAGCCCAGGCGGACTAGCGGGAGGAGAGGCGTTCTTC.

This clone was counted a few times. CDR3 loop: CASSVAEGNTGELFF. CDR3 coding DNA: TGTGCCAGCAGCGTAGCTGAGGGGAACACCGGGGAGCTGTTTTTT. V and J are TRBV9 and TRBJ2-2; maybe TRBD2 (5 bases). CDR1 and CDR2 (germline): SGDLS, YYNGEE. Trimming stripped 0 bases from V and 1 base from J, with 7 bases between. CDR3 size: 15 residues.